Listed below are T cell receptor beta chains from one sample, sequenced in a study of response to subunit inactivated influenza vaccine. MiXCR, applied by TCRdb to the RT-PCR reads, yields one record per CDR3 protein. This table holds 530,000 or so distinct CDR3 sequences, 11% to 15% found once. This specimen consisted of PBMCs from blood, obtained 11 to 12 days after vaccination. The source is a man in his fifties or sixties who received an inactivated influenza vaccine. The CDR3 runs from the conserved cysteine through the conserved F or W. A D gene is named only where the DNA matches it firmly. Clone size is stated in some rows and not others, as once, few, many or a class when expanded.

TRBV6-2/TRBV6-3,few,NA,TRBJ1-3,TGTGCCAGCGTGGACGGACAGCCCTCTGGAAACACCATATATTTT,CASVDGQPSGNTIYF
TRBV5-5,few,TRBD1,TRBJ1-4,TGTGCCAGCAGCTTGAGCCGACAGGGGACTAATGAAAAACTGTTTTTT,CASSLSRQGTNEKLFF
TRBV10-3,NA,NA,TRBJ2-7,TGTGCCATCAGTGAGGGAGACAGGTTATCCTACGAGCAGTACTTC,CAISEGDRLSYEQYF
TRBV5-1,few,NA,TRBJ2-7,TGCGCCAGCAGCTTGGAAAGATACGAGCAGTACTTC,CASSLERYEQYF
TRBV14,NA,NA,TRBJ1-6,TGTGCCAGCAGCCAAGTTACCAATAATTCACCCCTCCACTTT,CASSQVTNNSPLHF
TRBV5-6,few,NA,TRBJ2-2,TGTGCCAGCAGCCCCCGTTGGGAACACACCGGGGAGCTGTTTTTT,CASSPRWEHTGELFF
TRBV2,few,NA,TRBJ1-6,TGTGCCAGCAGAATCCGGGCTTCTAATTCACCCCTCCACTTT,CASRIRASNSPLHF
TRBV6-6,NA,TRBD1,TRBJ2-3,TGTGCCAGCAGTTACTCCCGGGACAGCACGCAGTATTTT,CASSYSRDSTQYF
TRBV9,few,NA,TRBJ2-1,TGTGCCAGCAGTTCTACGGGTAGCGGAACCCCTTGGGGGCAATTCTTC,CASSSTGSGTPWGQFF
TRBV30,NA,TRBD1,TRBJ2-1,TGTGCCTGGAGTAGGGGCTCCAGGGGGTACGGCTACAATGAGCAGTTCTTC,CAWSRGSRGYGYNEQFF
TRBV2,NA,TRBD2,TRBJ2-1,TGTGCCAGCAGTGAAATGATGGCTAGCGGGGGGAATGAGCAGTTCTTC,CASSEMMASGGNEQFF
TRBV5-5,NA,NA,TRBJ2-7,TGTGCCAGCAGCTTGGACAGAATCTACGAGCAGTACTTC,CASSLDRIYEQYF
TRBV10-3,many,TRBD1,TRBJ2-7,TGTGCCATCAGTGGGGGACAGGGTCTCTCCTACGAGCAGTACTTC,CAISGGQGLSYEQYF
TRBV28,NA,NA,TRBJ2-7,TGTGCCAGCAGTTTAGACGACGAGCAGTACTTC,CASSLDDEQYF
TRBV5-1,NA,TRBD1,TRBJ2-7,TGCGCCAGCAGCTTGACGGGACAGGGGGCTGAGGAGCAGTACTTC,CASSLTGQGAEEQYF
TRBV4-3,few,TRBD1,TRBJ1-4,TGCGCCAGCAGCCAAGACTTGGTTTCGGGAGGGACAGGATCTGAAAAACTGTTTTTT,CASSQDLVSGGTGSEKLFF
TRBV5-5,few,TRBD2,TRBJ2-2,TGTGCCAGCAGCTTGGCCCCTAGCGGGAGCTCCGGGGAGCTGTTTTTT,CASSLAPSGSSGELFF
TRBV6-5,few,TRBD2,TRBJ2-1,TGTGCCAGCAGTTACTTTGGCGGGAGTGGACTTTCTAATGAGCAGTTCTTC,CASSYFGGSGLSNEQFF
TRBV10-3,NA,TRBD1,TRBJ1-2,TGTGCCATCAGTGAAGGGTCCGGGACAGGGGGATATGGCTACACCTTC,CAISEGSGTGGYGYTF
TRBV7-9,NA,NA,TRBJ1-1,TGCATCCCAGACCCGTTTGTGAACACTGAAGCTTTCTTT,CIPDPFVNTEAFF
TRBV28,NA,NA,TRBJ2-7,TGTGCCAGCAGGCCAGGGATGAACGAGCAGTACTTC,CASRPGMNEQYF
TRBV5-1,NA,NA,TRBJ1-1,TGCGCCAGCAGCTTGGCCACGGGCAGGGGCGTTTTCACTGAAGCTTTCTTT,CASSLATGRGVFTEAFF
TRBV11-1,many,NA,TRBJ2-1,TGTGCCAGCAGCAGAACTAGAGGGAAGTACCTTAATGAGCAGTTCTTC,CASSRTRGKYLNEQFF
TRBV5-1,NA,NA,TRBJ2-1,TGCGCCAGCACAGGGGGCGGGGGGATCTACAATGAGCAGTTCTTC,CASTGGGGIYNEQFF
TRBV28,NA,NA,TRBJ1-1,TGTGCCAGCAGTTTCCCCTTGGTAGTGGGGTTCAGTGAAGCTTTCTTT,CASSFPLVVGFSEAFF
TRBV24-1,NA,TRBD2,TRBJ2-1,TGTGCCAGCAGTGGTATCGGGGGGAGCTCCTACAATGAGCAGTTCTTC,CASSGIGGSSYNEQFF
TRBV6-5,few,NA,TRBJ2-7,TGTGCCAGCAGTTACGTCCAGGCCGACTCCTACGAGCAGTACTTC,CASSYVQADSYEQYF
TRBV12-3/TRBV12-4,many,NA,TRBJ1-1,TGTGCCAGCAGCACAGGAACCGGGAACACTGAAGCTTTCTTT,CASSTGTGNTEAFF
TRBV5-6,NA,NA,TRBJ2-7,TGTGCCAGCAGCCCCGGGCAGGTGGGGGAGCAGTACTTC,CASSPGQVGEQYF
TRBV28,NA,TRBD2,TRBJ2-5,TGTGCCAGCAGTCCTTGGGGGGGTGCAGGGGAGACCCAGTACTTC,CASSPWGGAGETQYF
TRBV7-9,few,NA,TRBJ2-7,TGTGCCAGCAGCTTAAGTTGGCGTGAGGGGGTATATAGGGAGCAGTACTTC,CASSLSWREGVYREQYF
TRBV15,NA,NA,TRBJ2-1,TGTGCCACCAGCAGACAGGGAAGCTCCTACAATGAGCAGTTCTTC,CATSRQGSSYNEQFF
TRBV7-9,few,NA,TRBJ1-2,TGTGCCAGCAGCTTAGGGGTGACGACGCCATATGGCTACACCTTC,CASSLGVTTPYGYTF
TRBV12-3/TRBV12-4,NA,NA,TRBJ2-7,TGTGCCAGCAGTTTAAGTTCCCAGCAGTACTTC,CASSLSSQQYF
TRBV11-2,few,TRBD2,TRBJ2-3,TGTGCCAGCAACCTAGCGGGAGAGGGGGTTACGCAGTATTTT,CASNLAGEGVTQYF
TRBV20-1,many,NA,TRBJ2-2,TGCAGTGCTAGATCAGGAGGCACCGGGGAGCTGTTTTTT,CSARSGGTGELFF
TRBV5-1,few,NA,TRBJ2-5,TGCGCCAGCAGCACGGGGCGGACGGGTTCGGGGACCCAGTACTTC,CASSTGRTGSGTQYF
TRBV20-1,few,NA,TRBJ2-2,TGCAGTGCTAGTCCTGGGGGGCAAAGGGTGGGGGAGCTGTTTTTT,CSASPGGQRVGELFF
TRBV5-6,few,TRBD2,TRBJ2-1,TGTGCCAGCAGCTTGGCTAGCGGGGCCCAGGGGGAGCAGTTCTTC,CASSLASGAQGEQFF
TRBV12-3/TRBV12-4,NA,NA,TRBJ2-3,TGTGCCAGCATCAGGGGCCGGGCAGATACGCAGTATTTT,CASIRGRADTQYF
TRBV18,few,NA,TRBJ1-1,TGTGCCAGCTCACCCGGGGTGATGGGGAACACTGAAGCTTTCTTT,CASSPGVMGNTEAFF
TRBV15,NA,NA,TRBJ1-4,TGTGCCACCAGCAGCGAATCCTTGGGGCCTAATGAAAAACTGTTTTTT,CATSSESLGPNEKLFF
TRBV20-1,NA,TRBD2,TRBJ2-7,TGCAGTGCCCGGGGGGTAGCGGATACCTACGAGCAGTACTTC,CSARGVADTYEQYF
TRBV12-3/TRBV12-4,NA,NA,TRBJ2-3,TGTGCCAGCAGTTTAATGGTTTTCACAGATACGCAGTATTTT,CASSLMVFTDTQYF
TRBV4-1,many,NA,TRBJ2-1,TGCGCCAGCAGCCAAGATTGGACTTACAATGAGCAGTTCTTC,CASSQDWTYNEQFF
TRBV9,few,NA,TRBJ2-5,TGTGCCAGCAGCGTAGAACAGGGCCTCCAAGAGACCCAGTACTTC,CASSVEQGLQETQYF
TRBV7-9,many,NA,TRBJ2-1,TGTGCCAGCAGCTTGGGTCTGAAAGATTCTGGGTTCTTC,CASSLGLKDSGFF
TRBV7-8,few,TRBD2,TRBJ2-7,TGTGCCAGCAGCTTAGTTATAAGGCTAGCGGGAGGGGGTGAGCAGTACTTC,CASSLVIRLAGGGEQYF
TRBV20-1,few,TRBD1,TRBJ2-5,TGCAGTGCTTGGACAGGGCCTCAAGAGACCCAGTACTTC,CSAWTGPQETQYF
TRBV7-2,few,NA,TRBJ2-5,TGTGCCAGCAGCTTAAAGATGCATCAAGAGACCCAGTACTTC,CASSLKMHQETQYF
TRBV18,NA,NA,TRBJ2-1,TGTGCCAGCTCGGGGGGATTAGACAATGAGCAGTTCTTC,CASSGGLDNEQFF
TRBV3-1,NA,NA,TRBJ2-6,TGTGCCAGCAGCCCCTACGACAGGAATGGGGCCAACGTCCTGACTTTC,CASSPYDRNGANVLTF
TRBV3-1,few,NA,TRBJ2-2,TGTGCCAGCAGCCAAGGTAGCTCTAGCGCCGGGGAGCTGTTTTTT,CASSQGSSSAGELFF
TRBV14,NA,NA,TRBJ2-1,TGTGCCAGCTCTGGACTTGCCACCTACAATGAGCAGTTCTTC,CASSGLATYNEQFF
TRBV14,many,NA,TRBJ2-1,TGTGCCAGCAGCCGGTCGGGCAGCGAGCAGTTCTTC,CASSRSGSEQFF